The following is a T cell receptor beta chain sequence with its context. These data come from a study of PD-L1 blockade in urothelial cancer. Generated by immunoSEQ multiplex PCR, the TCRdb table keeps only in-frame clones and is missing some. This sample yields 70,000 or so clones, of which 70% to 90% are seen a single time; 3.4% belongs to the top ten. V was pared by 3 bases and J by 8 bases, with 11 bases between. Germline CDR1 SGHNT, CDR2 YYREEE (reference sequence). This CDR3 is built from 13 residues. This rearrangement joins TRBV5-4 to TRBJ1-4; possibly TRBD1 for D (6 bases). The starting material was PBMCs, obtained around atezolizumab (anti-PD-L1) treatment. The clonotype comes from a man aged 55 to 70 with urothelial cancer. The chain's CDR3 is CASSSIQGEKLFF. As DNA, the CDR3 is TGTGCCAGCAGCTCCATCCAGGGGGAAAAACTGTTTTTT.